This TCR beta chain was profiled in a study of blood T cell repertoires in COVID-19. Study overall: Donors in the United States, Italy and Spain gave samples during acute or convalescent COVID-19. PBMCs, B-cell-depleted T cells, or T cells were the source of the cDNA or gDNA that made up the material.

CDR1 LNHDA and CDR2 SQIVND come from the germline V gene (reference sequence). The CDR3 contains 13 residues. Deletions cut 9 bases from V and 4 bases from J, with 15 bases between. Per the original data handling: Using reference gene primer amplification, nucleated cell counts were estimated. Sequencing used immunoSEQ multiplex PCR; TCRdb keeps in-frame clones, though not all of them. The D gene and trimming were derived from the DNA, and the V and J assignments and clone size from that table. Among hundreds of thousands of clones listed, over 75% were seen once. Donors in Cohort 3 counted as recovered after two negative PCRs, clearance, or symptom resolution.

This TCR was sampled from a man aged 25 to 40 who had recovered from COVID-19. The sequenced sample consisted of PBMCs or T cells enriched from blood (not recorded which). V is TRBV19 and J is TRBJ1-2; D is undetermined. The CDR3 DNA is TGTGCCAGCACATCACGGGATTTCTATGGCTACACCTTC. Its translation: CASTSRDFYGYTF. Variable domain in full (rest from reference TRBV19 and TRBJ1-2): DGGITQSPKYLFRKEGQNVTLSCEQNLNHDAMYWYRQDPGQGLRLIYYSQIVNDFQKGDIAEGYSVSREKKESFPLTVTSAQKNPTAFYLCASTSRDFYGYTFGSGTRLTVV.